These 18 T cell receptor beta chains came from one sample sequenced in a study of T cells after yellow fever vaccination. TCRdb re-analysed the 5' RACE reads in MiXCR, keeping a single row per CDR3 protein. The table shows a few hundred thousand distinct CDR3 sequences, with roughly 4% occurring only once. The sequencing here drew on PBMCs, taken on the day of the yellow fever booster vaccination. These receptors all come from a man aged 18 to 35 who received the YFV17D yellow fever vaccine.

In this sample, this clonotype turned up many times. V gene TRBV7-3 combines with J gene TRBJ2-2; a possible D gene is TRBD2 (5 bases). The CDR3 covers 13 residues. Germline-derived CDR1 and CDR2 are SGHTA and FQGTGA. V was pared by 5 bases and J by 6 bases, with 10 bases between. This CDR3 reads CASSESSPGELFF. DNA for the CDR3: TGTGCCAGCAGCGAGTCTAGCCCCGGGGAGCTGTTTTTT.

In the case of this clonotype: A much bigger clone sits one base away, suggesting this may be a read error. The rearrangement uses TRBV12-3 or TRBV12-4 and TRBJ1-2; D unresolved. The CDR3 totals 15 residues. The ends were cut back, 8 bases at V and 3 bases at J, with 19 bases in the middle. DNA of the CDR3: TGTGCCAGCTACCCTACGGAATGGGTGGACTATGGCTACACCTTC. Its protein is CASYPTEWVDYGYTF.

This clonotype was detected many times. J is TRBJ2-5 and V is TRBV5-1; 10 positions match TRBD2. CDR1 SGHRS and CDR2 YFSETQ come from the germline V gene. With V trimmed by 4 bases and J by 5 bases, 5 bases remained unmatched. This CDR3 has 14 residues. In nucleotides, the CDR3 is TGCGCCAGCAGCCTAGCGGGGGCGTGGGAGACCCAGTACTTC. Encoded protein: CASSLAGAWETQYF.

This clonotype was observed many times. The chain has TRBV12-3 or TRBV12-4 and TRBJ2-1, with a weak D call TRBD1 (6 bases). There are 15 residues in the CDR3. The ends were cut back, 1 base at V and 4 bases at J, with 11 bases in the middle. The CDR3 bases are TGTGCCAGCAGTTTAGGGACAGAAGAATACAATGAGCAGTTCTTC. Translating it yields CASSLGTEEYNEQFF.

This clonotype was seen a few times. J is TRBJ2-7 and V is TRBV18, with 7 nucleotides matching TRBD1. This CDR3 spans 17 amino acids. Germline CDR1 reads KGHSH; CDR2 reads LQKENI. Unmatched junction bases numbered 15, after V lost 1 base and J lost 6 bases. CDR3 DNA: TGTGCCAGCTCACCACGACCTACAGGGGCCGAGCAGGGCGAGCAGTACTTC. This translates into CASSPRPTGAEQGEQYF.

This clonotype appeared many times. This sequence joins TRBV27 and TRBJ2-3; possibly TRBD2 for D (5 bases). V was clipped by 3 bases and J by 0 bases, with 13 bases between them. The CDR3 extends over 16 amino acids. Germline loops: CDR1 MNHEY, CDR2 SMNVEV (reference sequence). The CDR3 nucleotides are TGTGCCAGCAGTTTTGGTGACTACACTAGCACAGATACGCAGTATTTT. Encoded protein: CASSFGDYTSTDTQYF.

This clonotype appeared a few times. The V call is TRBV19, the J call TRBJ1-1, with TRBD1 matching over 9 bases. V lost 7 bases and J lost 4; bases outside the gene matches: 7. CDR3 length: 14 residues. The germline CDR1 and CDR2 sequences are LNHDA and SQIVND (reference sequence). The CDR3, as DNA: TGTGCCAGTATTCTACAGGGGGCTCGCACTGAAGCTTTCTTT. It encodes CASILQGARTEAFF.

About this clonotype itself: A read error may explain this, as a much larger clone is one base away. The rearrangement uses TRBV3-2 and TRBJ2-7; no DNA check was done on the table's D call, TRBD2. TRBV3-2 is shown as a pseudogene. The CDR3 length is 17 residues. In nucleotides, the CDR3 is TGTGCCAGCAGCCAAGAAAGAGGGCAGCGGAGCTCCTACGAGAAGTACGTC. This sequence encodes CASSQERGQRSSYEKYV.

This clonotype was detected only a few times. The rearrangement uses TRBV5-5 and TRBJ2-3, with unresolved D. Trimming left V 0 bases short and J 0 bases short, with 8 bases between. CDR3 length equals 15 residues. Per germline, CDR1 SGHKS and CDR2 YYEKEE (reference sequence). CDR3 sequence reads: CASSLVTGSTDTQYF. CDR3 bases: TGTGCCAGCAGCTTGGTTACCGGGAGCACAGATACGCAGTATTTT.

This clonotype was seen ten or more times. This CDR3 is CASSQGVAGGTDTQYF. The CDR3 region has the DNA TGTGCCAGCAGCCAAGGCGTAGCGGGGGGGACAGATACGCAGTATTTT. This chain connects TRBV4-2 to TRBJ2-3; 11 bases fit TRBD2. V lost 1 base to trimming and J lost 3 bases; unmatched junction nucleotides: 3. Germline loops: CDR1 LGHNA, CDR2 YNFKEQ. The CDR3 has 16 amino acids.

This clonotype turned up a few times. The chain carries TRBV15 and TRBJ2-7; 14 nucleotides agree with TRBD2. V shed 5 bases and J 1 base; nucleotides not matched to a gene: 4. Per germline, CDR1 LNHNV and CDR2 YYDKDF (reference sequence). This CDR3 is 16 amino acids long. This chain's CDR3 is CATSGGLAGGSYEQYF. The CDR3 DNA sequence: TGTGCCACCAGCGGAGGACTAGCGGGGGGTTCCTACGAGCAGTACTTC.

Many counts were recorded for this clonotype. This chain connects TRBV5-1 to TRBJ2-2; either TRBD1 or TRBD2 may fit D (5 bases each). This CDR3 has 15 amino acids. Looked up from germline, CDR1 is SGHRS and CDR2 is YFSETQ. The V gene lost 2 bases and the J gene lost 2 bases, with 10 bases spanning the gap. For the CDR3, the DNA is TGCGCCAGCAGCTTTGGGGGACCTAACACCGGGGAGCTGTTTTTT. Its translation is CASSFGGPNTGELFF.

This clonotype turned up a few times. CDR3 sequence: CASISAFKETQYF. CDR3 nucleotides: TGTGCCAGCATAAGCGCGTTTAAAGAGACCCAGTACTTC. The J gene is TRBJ2-5, the V gene TRBV28; the D is unclear. V gave up 7 bases and J gave up 3 bases, with 12 bases separating them. In germline, CDR1 is MDHEN, CDR2 SYDVKM. There are 13 residues in the CDR3.

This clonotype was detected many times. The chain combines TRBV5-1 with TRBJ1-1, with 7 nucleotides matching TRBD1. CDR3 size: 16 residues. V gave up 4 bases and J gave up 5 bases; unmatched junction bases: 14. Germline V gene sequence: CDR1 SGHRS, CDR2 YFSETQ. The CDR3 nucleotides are TGCGCCAGCAGCCGACAGGGCAGTACGGCGGGGACTGAAGCTTTCTTT. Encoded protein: CASSRQGSTAGTEAFF.

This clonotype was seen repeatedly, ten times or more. CDR3 in amino acids: CSAGQSREQYF. DNA of the CDR3: TGCAGCGCCGGCCAATCTCGAGAGCAGTACTTC. The chain recombines TRBV29-1 with TRBJ2-7; no clear D gene. Trimming cost V 7 bases and J 7 bases, with 14 bases left between them. The CDR3 consists of 11 residues. Germline CDR1 reads SQVTM; CDR2 reads ANQGSEA.

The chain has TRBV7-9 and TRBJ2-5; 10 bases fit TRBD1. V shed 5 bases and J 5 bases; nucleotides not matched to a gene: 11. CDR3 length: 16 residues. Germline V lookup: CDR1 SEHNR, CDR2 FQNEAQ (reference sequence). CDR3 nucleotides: TGTGCCAGCAGCCGCCCGGGACAGGGGTTCGGGGAGACCCAGTACTTC. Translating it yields CASSRPGQGFGETQYF.

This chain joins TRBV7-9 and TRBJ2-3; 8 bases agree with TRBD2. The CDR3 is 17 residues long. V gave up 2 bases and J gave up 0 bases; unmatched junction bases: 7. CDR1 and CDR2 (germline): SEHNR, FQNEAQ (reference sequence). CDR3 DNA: TGTGCCAGCAGCTTATCTAAACGGGGGGGGAGCACAGATACGCAGTATTTT. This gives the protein CASSLSKRGGSTDTQYF.

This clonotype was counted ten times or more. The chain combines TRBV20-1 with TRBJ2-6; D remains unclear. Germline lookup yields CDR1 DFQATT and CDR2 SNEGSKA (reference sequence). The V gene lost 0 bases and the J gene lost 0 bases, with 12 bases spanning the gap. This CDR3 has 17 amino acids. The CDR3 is CSARDQDSPSGANVLTF. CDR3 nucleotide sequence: TGCAGTGCTAGAGATCAGGATTCACCCTCTGGGGCCAACGTCCTGACTTTC.